Shown below are 21 T cell receptor beta chains from a single sample sequenced in a study of blood T cell repertoires in COVID-19. Profiling relied on immunoSEQ multiplex PCR, and the TCRdb table lists in-frame clones only, not all of them. The sample includes 150,000 or so clones, roughly 80% seen only once; the top ten take 3% to 3.5%. The specimen was PBMCs or T cells enriched from blood (not recorded which). The receptors shown here come from a woman aged 60 to 75 who had recovered from COVID-19.

The J gene is TRBJ2-1, the V gene TRBV4-1; no definite D call. Trimming shortened V by 1 base and J by 7 bases, and 8 bases separated the two germline ends. The CDR3 covers 13 residues. The V gene's germline CDR1 is MGHRA and CDR2 YSYEKL. The CDR3 bases are TGCGCCAGCAGCCAAGCGACCAGGAATGAGCAGTTCTTC. It yields the protein CASSQATRNEQFF.

The genes are TRBV24-1 and TRBJ2-1, with a weak D call TRBD2 (5 bases). Looked up from germline, CDR1 is KGHDR and CDR2 is SFDVKD. The CDR3 is 16 residues long. Trimming shortened V by 3 bases and J by 7 bases, and 18 bases separated the two germline ends. This chain's CDR3 is CATSDPNGESINEQFF. The CDR3 DNA sequence: TGTGCCACCAGTGATCCGAACGGGGAATCAATTAATGAGCAGTTCTTC.

This sequence joins TRBV24-1 and TRBJ2-3; a weak D match, TRBD2 (6 bases). CDR3 length: 18 amino acids. Germline values: CDR1 KGHDR, CDR2 SFDVKD. With 5 bases removed from V and 3 bases from J, the gap between germline ends came to 23 bases. CDR3 protein: CATSVRGSLHRVTDTQYF. Written as DNA, the CDR3 is TGTGCCACCAGTGTGCGGGGCTCCCTCCACCGGGTGACAGATACGCAGTATTTT.

This sequence joins TRBV9 and TRBJ2-7; a weak D match, TRBD1 (5 bases). Trimming removed 2 bases from V and 6 bases from J, with 15 bases in between. The V gene's germline CDR1 is SGDLS and CDR2 YYNGEE. The CDR3 is 14 residues long. The CDR3 protein is CASSVDPLGLEQYF. In nucleotides, the CDR3 is TGTGCCAGCAGCGTGGACCCTTTGGGGCTCGAGCAGTACTTC.

This chain uses TRBV9 with TRBJ1-4; D call uncertain. CDR1 is SGDLS, CDR2 YYNGEE, per germline. The CDR3 runs to 13 residues. V lost 2 bases and J lost 4, with 6 bases in between. CDR3 amino acids: CASSVSLNEKLFF. The DNA for the CDR3 is TGTGCCAGCAGCGTCAGTCTTAATGAAAAACTGTTTTTT.

This clone was observed many times. This chain uses TRBV24-1 with TRBJ2-2; 7 bases are shared with TRBD1. Germline V gene data show CDR1 as KGHDR and CDR2 as SFDVKD. The CDR3 extends over 17 amino acids. With V trimmed by 2 bases and J by 2 bases, 7 bases remained unmatched. The DNA of the CDR3 is TGTGCCACCAGTGATTCATTCAGGGGGAGTAACACCGGGGAGCTGTTTTTT. Amino acid sequence: CATSDSFRGSNTGELFF.

The chain links TRBV6-5 to TRBJ1-6, with TRBD1 matching 7 bases. The CDR3 extends over 14 amino acids. J was trimmed by 5 bases and V by 4 bases; bases with no gene match: 2. Looked up from germline, CDR1 is MNHEY and CDR2 is SVGAGI. The CDR3 spells CASSSGQHNSPLHF. Here the CDR3 DNA reads TGTGCCAGCAGTTCGGGACAGCATAATTCACCCCTCCACTTT.

V usage is TRBV10-1 and J usage is TRBJ2-1; TRBD2 aligns across 9 bases. The V segment lost 4 bases and the J segment 2 bases; nucleotides outside the gene matches: 3. CDR1 WNHNN and CDR2 SYGVQD come from the germline V gene (reference sequence). The CDR3 consists of 15 residues. CDR3 in DNA: TGCGCCAGCAGTGCGGCTAGCGGGGCCTACAATGAGCAGTTCTTC. It yields the protein CASSAASGAYNEQFF.

The chain joins TRBV2 to TRBJ2-1; D unclear. The length of the CDR3 is 12 residues. Trimming removed 2 bases from V and 6 bases from J, with 5 bases in between. CDR1 and CDR2 from the germline V gene are SNHLY and FYNNEI. As DNA, the CDR3 is TGTGCCAGCAGTGAAATAATCAATGAGCAGTTCTTC. The encoded protein is CASSEIINEQFF.

J is TRBJ1-1 and V is TRBV2; D is unresolved. This CDR3 region has 14 residues. The V end lost 2 bases, the J end lost 1 base, and 8 bases lay between the germline ends. Germline V gene data show CDR1 as SNHLY and CDR2 as FYNNEI. This CDR3 is CASSESGSNTEAFF. The CDR3 DNA is TGTGCCAGCAGTGAATCCGGGTCGAACACTGAAGCTTTCTTT.

In this sample, this clone turned up a few times. The chain recombines TRBV28 with TRBJ1-2; 8 bases line up with TRBD1. Trimming cost V 5 bases and J 4 bases; bases outside gene matches: 0. This CDR3 is 12 amino acids long. CDR1 is MDHEN and CDR2 is SYDVKM in the germline V gene. The CDR3 sequence is CASSQGAYGYTF. CDR3 coding DNA: TGTGCCAGCAGTCAGGGGGCCTATGGCTACACCTTC.

The chain uses TRBV7-2 and TRBJ2-5; TRBD2 aligns across 10 bases. The germline V gene has CDR1 SGHTA and CDR2 FQGNSA. The CDR3 contains 16 residues. With 5 bases clipped from V and 2 bases from J, the junction kept 8 bases outside the gene matches. DNA for the CDR3: TGTGCCAGCAGCCGTACTAGCGGGGACCCGCAAGAGACCCAGTACTTC. The encoded protein is CASSRTSGDPQETQYF.

The chain employs TRBV10-3 and TRBJ2-5, with D possibly matching TRBD2 (7 bases). Trimming left V 8 bases short and J 4 bases short, with 11 bases between. The germline V gene has CDR1 ENHRY and CDR2 SYGVKD. There are 12 residues in the CDR3. As DNA, the CDR3 is TGTGCCATCGGACTAGGGGGAGAGACCCAGTACTTC. This gives the protein CAIGLGGETQYF.

The V call is TRBV19, the J call TRBJ2-5; 7 bases fit TRBD1. V shed 9 bases and J 1 base; nucleotides not matched to a gene: 5. Germline assignment: CDR1 LNHDA and CDR2 SQIVND (reference sequence). The CDR3 runs 13 residues. CDR3 loop: CASSGQTQETQYF. CDR3 DNA sequence: TGTGCCAGCTCGGGACAGACCCAAGAGACCCAGTACTTC.

The chain carries TRBV6-5 and TRBJ2-5; D remains ambiguous. Germline loops: CDR1 MNHEY, CDR2 SVGAGI. The CDR3 extends over 15 amino acids. Trimming took 0 bases from V and 6 from J, leaving 14 bases between them. The CDR3 is CASSYSLQQPKTQYF. The DNA of the CDR3 is TGTGCCAGCAGTTACTCATTACAACAGCCAAAGACCCAGTACTTC.

The chain couples TRBV14 to TRBJ1-1; D gene uncertain. With 3 bases removed from V and 1 base from J, the gap between germline ends came to 12 bases. This CDR3 has 15 amino acids. The germline gives CDR1 SGHDN, CDR2 FVKESK. CDR3: CASSHPRSGNTEAFF. The CDR3 coding sequence is TGTGCCAGCAGCCACCCGCGGTCGGGGAACACTGAAGCTTTCTTT. Full variable domain (outside the CDR3, taken from reference TRBV14 and TRBJ1-1): EAGVTQFPSHSVIEKGQTVTLRCDPISGHDNLYWYRRVMGKEIKFLLHFVKESKQDESGMPNNRFLAERTGGTYSTLKVQPAELEDSGVYFCASSHPRSGNTEAFFGQGTRLTVV.

CDR3 coding DNA: TGCAGCGCAAGCTCGCCGGGACATCAGAGTGAAAAACTGTTTTTT. It specifies CSASSPGHQSEKLFF. The chain employs TRBV29-1 and TRBJ1-4; a possible D gene is TRBD1 (6 bases). CDR1 SQVTM and CDR2 ANQGSEA come from the germline V gene. The CDR3 consists of 15 residues. The V end was cut by 7 bases, the J end by 7 bases, with 22 bases between.

This chain links TRBV9 with TRBJ1-5; tentatively, D is TRBD1 (5 bases). CDR1 is SGDLS and CDR2 is YYNGEE in the germline V gene. The CDR3 has 14 residues. The V end was cut by 0 bases, the J end by 4 bases, with 8 bases between. Here the CDR3 DNA reads TGTGCCAGCAGCGTAGAGGAGGGGAATCAGCCCCAGCATTTT. This codes for CASSVEEGNQPQHF.

The chain combines TRBV5-5 with TRBJ1-2; TRBD1 aligns across 7 bases. CDR1 SGHKS and CDR2 YYEKEE come from the germline V gene (reference sequence). The CDR3 spans 13 residues. The V segment lost 6 bases and the J segment 2 bases; nucleotides outside the gene matches: 4. CDR3 sequence reads: CASNEQGNYGYTF. CDR3 bases: TGTGCCAGCAATGAACAGGGGAACTATGGCTACACCTTC.

CDR3 nucleotide sequence: TGTGCCAGTAGTATCGGACACACCTACGAGCAGTACTTC. Residues: CASSIGHTYEQYF. The chain couples TRBV19 to TRBJ2-7, with a possible D match to TRBD1 (5 bases). Trimming took 3 bases from V and 2 from J, leaving 8 bases between them. Germline assignment: CDR1 LNHDA and CDR2 SQIVND (reference sequence). CDR3 length: 13 residues.

This clone was counted between two and nine times. The rearrangement joins TRBV7-8 to TRBJ1-1, with no clear D. The CDR3 spans 14 residues. Germline V gene sequence: CDR1 SGHVS, CDR2 FQNEAQ. V was cut by 0 bases and J by 1 base, with 6 bases left in between. The CDR3 DNA is TGTGCCAGCAGCTTAGCTAACGGGAACACTGAAGCTTTCTTT. As protein: CASSLANGNTEAFF.